These T cell receptor beta chains were read from a single sample in a study of T cells expressing NK-cell markers. TCRdb re-called the 5' RACE reads; every CDR3 protein appears as one record, without DNA. In all, the sample yields some 450,000 distinct CDR3 sequences. Material: blood T cells: a sorted CD56 or NKG2C T cell subset, CD4+ or CD8+ T cells, or bulk PBMC T cells (not recorded which). The receptors were sampled from a woman aged 18 to 75 in good health. CDR3s include the opening cysteine and the closing phenylalanine or tryptophan. The order of the fields is CDR3 protein, J gene, V gene.

CAVKASLGNIQYF	TRBJ2-4	TRBV27
CSAMGREGTDTQYF	TRBJ2-3	TRBV20-1
CSVDLGSGNSYEQYF	TRBJ2-7	TRBV29-1
CASSLAGGDREQFF	TRBJ2-1	TRBV7-6
CAINSYNEQFF	TRBJ2-1	TRBV10-3
CSVVVRGARTYEQYF	TRBJ2-7	TRBV29-1
CASSLGMGQGSYTF	TRBJ1-2	TRBV5-1
CASSLPLDRGRETQYF	TRBJ2-5	TRBV12-3/TRBV12-4
CSARVYRSSSEKLFF	TRBJ1-4	TRBV20-1
CASSLETGYYEQYF	TRBJ2-7	TRBV7-2
CASSPGTDGYTF	TRBJ1-2	TRBV7-9
CASSPGSSGELQETQYF	TRBJ2-5	TRBV4-2
CASSPNVGNQPQHF	TRBJ1-5	TRBV6-1
CASRGVPTYEQYF	TRBJ2-7	TRBV19
CASSPRIYEQYF	TRBJ2-7	TRBV7-9
CASRNLAASTEQFF	TRBJ2-1	TRBV6-2/TRBV6-3